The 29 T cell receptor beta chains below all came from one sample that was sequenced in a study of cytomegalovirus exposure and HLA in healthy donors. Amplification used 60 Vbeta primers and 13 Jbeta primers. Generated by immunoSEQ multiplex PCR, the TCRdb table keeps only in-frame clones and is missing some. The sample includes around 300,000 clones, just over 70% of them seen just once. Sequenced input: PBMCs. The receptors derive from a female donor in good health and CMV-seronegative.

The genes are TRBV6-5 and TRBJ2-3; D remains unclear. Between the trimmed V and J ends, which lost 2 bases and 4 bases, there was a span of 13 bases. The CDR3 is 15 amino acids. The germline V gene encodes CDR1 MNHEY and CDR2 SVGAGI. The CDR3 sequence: CASSYGASWADTQYF. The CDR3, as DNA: TGTGCCAGCAGTTACGGAGCCTCTTGGGCAGATACGCAGTATTTT.

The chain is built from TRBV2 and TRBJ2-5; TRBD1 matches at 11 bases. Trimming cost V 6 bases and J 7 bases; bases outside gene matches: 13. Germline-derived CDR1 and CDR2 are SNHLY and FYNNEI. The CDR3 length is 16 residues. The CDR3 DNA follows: TGTGCCAGCAGGGGGACAGGGGGTCGACCGGAAGTGACCCAGTACTTC. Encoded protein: CASRGTGGRPEVTQYF.

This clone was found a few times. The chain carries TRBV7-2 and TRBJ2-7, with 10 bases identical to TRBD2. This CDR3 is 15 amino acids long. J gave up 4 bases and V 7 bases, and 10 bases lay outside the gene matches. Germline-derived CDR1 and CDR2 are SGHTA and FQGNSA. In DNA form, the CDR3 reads TGTGCCAGCACCGAAGGTAGCGGGAGGAAATACGAGCAGTACTTC. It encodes CASTEGSGRKYEQYF.

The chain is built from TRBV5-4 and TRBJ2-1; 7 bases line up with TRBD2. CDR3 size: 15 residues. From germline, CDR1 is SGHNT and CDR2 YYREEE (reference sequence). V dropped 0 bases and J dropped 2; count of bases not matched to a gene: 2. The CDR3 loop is CASSLEAGTYNEQFF. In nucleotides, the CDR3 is TGTGCCAGCAGCTTGGAAGCGGGGACCTACAATGAGCAGTTCTTC.

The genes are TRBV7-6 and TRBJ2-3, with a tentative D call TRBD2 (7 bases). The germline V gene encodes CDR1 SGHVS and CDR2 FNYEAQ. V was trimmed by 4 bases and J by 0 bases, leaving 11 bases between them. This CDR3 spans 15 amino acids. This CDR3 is CASSSAGASTDTQYF. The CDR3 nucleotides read TGTGCCAGCAGCTCCGCGGGGGCTAGCACAGATACGCAGTATTTT. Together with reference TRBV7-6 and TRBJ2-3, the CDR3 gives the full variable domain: GAGVSQSPRYKVTKRGQDVALRCDPISGHVSLYWYRQALGQGPEFLTYFNYEAQQDKSGLPNDRFSAERPEGSISTLTIQRTEQRDSAMYRCASSSAGASTDTQYFGPGTRLTVL.

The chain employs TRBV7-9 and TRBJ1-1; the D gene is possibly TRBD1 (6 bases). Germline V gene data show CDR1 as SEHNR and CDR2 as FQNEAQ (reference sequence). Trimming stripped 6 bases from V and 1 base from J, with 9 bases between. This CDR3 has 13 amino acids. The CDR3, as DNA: TGTGCCAGCAGAAAACAGGGGAACACTGAAGCTTTCTTT. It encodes CASRKQGNTEAFF.

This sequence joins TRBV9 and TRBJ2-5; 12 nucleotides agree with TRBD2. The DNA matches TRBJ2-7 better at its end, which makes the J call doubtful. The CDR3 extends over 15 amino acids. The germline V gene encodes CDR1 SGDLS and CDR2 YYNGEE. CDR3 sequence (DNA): TGTGCCAGCAGCGTGACTAGCGGGAGAGTAGTCGAGCAGTACTTC. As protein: CASSVTSGRVVEQYF.

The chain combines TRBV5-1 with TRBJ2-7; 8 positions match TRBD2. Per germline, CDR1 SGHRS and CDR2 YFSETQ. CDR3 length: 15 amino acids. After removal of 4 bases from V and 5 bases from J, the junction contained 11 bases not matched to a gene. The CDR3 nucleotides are TGCGCCAGCAGCCGGGAGCGGGGGCCCACCAACGAGCAGTACTTC. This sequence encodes CASSRERGPTNEQYF.

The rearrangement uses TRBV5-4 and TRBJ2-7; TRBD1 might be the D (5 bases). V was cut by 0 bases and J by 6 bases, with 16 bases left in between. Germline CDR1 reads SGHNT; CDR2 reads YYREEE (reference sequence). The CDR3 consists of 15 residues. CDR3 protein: CASSLAGQGRGEQYF. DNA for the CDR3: TGTGCCAGCAGCTTGGCTGGGCAGGGAAGAGGCGAGCAGTACTTC.

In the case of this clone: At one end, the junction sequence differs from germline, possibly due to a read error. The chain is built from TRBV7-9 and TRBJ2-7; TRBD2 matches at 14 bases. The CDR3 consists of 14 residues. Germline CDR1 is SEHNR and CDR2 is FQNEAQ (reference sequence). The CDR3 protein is CSSSWTSGRYEQYF. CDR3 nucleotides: TGTTCCAGCAGCTGGACTAGCGGGAGGTACGAGCAGTACTTC.

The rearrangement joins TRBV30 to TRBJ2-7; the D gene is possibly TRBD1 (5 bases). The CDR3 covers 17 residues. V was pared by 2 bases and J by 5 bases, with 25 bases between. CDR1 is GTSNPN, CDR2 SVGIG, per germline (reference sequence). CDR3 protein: CAWSLIPMQGRGHEQYF. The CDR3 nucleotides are TGTGCCTGGAGTTTAATCCCGATGCAGGGTCGTGGACACGAGCAGTACTTC.

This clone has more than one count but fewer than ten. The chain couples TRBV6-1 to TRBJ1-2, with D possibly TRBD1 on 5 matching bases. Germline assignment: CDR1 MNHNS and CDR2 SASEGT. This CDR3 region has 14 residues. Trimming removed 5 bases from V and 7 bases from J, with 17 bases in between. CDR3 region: CASSSQGGATGYTF. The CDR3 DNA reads TGTGCCAGCAGTTCGCAAGGAGGGGCTACTGGCTACACCTTC.

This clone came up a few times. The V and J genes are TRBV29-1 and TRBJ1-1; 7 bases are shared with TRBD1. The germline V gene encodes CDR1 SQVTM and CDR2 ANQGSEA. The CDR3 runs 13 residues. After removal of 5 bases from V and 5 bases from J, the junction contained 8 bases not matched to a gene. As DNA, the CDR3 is TGCAGCGTTAAGAGGGGGCGAGGGACTGAAGCTTTCTTT. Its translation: CSVKRGRGTEAFF.

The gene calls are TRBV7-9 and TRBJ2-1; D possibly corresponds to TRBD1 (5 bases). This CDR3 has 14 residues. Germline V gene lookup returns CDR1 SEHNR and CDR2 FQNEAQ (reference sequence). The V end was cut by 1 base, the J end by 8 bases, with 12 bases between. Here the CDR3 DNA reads TGTGCCAGCAGCTTAGGATGGGGCCCCCATGAGCAGTTCTTC. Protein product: CASSLGWGPHEQFF.

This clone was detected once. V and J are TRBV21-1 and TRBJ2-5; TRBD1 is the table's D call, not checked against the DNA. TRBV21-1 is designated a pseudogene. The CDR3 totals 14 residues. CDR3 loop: CASCGGSSQETQYF. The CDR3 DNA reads TGTGCCAGCTGTGGGGGCAGTTCCCAAGAGACCCAGTACTTC.

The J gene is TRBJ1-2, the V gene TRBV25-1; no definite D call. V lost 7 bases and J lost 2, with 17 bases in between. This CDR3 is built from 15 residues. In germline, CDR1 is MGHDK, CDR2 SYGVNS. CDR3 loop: CASMPAGLSNYGYTF. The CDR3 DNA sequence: TGTGCCAGCATGCCAGCAGGCCTCTCAAACTATGGCTACACCTTC.

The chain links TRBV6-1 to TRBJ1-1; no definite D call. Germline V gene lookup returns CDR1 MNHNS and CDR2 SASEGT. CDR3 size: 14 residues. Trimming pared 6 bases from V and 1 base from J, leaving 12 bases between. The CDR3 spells CASREDGGNTEAFF. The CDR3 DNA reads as TGTGCCAGCAGGGAGGACGGTGGGAACACTGAAGCTTTCTTT.

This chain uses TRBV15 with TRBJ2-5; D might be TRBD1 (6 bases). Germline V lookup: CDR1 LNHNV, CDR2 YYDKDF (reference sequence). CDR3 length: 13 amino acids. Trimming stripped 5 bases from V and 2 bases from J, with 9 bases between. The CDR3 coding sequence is TGTGCCACCAGCCGGACAGATCAAGAGACCCAGTACTTC. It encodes CATSRTDQETQYF.

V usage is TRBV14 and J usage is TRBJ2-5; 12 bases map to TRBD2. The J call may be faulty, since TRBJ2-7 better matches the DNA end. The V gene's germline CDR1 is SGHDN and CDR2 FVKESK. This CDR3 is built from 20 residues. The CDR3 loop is CASSPGFMLAGGPQDYEQYF. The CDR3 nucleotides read TGTGCCAGCAGCCCGGGGTTTATGCTAGCGGGAGGGCCCCAAGACTACGAGCAGTACTTC.

DNA for the CDR3: TGTGCCACCCACCGCCGGGGTCAGCCCCAGCATTTT. Its protein is CATHRRGQPQHF. The rearrangement links TRBV6-4 to TRBJ1-5; D gene unclear. There are 12 residues in the CDR3. V was trimmed by 10 bases and J by 6 bases, leaving 13 bases between them. Per the germline V gene, CDR1 is MRHNA and CDR2 is SNTAGT.

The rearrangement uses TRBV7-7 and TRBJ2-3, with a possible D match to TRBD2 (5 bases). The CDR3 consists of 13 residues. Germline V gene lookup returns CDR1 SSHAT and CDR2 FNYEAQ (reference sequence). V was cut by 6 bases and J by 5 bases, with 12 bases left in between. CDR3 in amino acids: CASSSLAQDTQYF. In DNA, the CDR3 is TGTGCCAGCAGTTCCCTAGCCCAAGATACGCAGTATTTT.

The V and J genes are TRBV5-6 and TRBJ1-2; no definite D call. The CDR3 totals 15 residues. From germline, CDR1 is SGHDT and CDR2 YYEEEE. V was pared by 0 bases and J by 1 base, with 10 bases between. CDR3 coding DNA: TGTGCCAGCAGCTTGGGAGACGGAGGTAACTATGGCTACACCTTC. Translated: CASSLGDGGNYGYTF.

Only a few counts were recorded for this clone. The CDR3 DNA reads as TGTGCCAGCACCCCGGGACAGGGAGGAGGGCAGTACTTC. Its translation: CASTPGQGGGQYF. J is TRBJ2-7 and V is TRBV28; 9 bases are shared with TRBD1. The CDR3 spans 13 residues. V dropped 7 bases and J dropped 9; count of bases not matched to a gene: 10. In germline, CDR1 is MDHEN, CDR2 SYDVKM.

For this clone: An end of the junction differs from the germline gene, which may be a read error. Here the CDR3 DNA reads TGTGCCAGCAGCCTAACCCGCCCAGACAGGACGCAAGCTTTCTTT. Amino acid sequence: CASSLTRPDRTQAFF. This sequence joins TRBV7-3 and TRBJ1-1, with D perhaps matching TRBD1 (6 bases). The length of the CDR3 is 15 residues. Germline-derived CDR1 and CDR2 are SGHTA and FQGTGA.

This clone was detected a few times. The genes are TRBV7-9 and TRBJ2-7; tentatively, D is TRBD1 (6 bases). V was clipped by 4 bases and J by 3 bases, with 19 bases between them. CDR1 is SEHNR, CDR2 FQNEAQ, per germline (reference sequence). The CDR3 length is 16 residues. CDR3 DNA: TGTGCCAGCAGCTCCCTAACAGGGTCCTCACTCTACGAGCAGTACTTC. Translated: CASSSLTGSSLYEQYF.

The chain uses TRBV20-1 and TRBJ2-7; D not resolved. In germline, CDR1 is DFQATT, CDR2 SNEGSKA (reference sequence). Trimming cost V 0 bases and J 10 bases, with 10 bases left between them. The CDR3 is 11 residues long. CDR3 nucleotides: TGCAGTGCTAGAGAGGCCGCAGAACAGTACTTC. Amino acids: CSAREAAEQYF.

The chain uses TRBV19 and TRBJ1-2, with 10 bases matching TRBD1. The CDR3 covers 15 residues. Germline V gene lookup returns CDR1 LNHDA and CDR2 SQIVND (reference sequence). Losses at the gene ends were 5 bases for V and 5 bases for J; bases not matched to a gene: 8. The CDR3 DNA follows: TGTGCCAGTAGTGGGGGACAGGGGATTCATTATGGCTACACCTTC. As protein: CASSGGQGIHYGYTF.

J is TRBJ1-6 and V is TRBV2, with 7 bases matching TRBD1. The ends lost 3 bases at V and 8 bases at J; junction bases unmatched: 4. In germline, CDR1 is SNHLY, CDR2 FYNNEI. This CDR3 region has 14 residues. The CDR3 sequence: CASSEETGHSPLHF. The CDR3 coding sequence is TGTGCCAGCAGTGAGGAGACAGGGCATTCACCCCTCCACTTT.

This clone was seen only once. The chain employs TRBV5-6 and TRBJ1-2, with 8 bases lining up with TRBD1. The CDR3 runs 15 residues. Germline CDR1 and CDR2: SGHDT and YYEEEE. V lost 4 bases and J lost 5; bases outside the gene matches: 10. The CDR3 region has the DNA TGTGCCAGCAGCCAAGTCCCGGGACAGGAGTATGGCTACACCTTC. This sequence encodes CASSQVPGQEYGYTF. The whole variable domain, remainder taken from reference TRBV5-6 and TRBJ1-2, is DAGVTQSPTHLIKTRGQQVTLRCSPKSGHDTVSWYQQALGQGPQFIFQYYEEEERQRGNFPDRFSGHQFPNYSSELNVNALLLGDSALYLCASSQVPGQEYGYTFGSGTRLTVV.